This record concerns one T cell receptor beta chain sequence. What it binds is unknown. The source of the sample is a study of blood T cells in healthy people across ages. Study-level points and caveats: The donors' CMV status was not determined, possibly confounding changes in expanded clonotypes. Those diversity estimates obtained from one million T cells were thought to be underestimates. Unsorted PBMC input precluded a conclusive naive versus antigen-experienced comparison.

A second roughly 6 to 11 cycle PCR used barcoded and J-beta primers. TCRdb re-analysed the 5' RACE reads in MiXCR, keeping a single row per CDR3 protein. The sample holds some 900,000 distinct CDR3 sequences, 29% seen once. The sample consisted of blood. The TCR was taken from a woman older than 75 in good health.

In nucleotides, the CDR3 is TGTGCCAGCAGCTCTAAGGGGGGGACAGAAGCCTATGGCTACACCTTC. This encodes CASSSKGGTEAYGYTF. The rearrangement joins TRBV7-2 to TRBJ1-2, with 7 bases matching TRBD1. Trimming removed 4 bases from V and 4 bases from J; junction bases left unmatched: 12. CDR1 is SGHTA and CDR2 is FQGNSA in the germline V gene. The CDR3 spans 16 residues.